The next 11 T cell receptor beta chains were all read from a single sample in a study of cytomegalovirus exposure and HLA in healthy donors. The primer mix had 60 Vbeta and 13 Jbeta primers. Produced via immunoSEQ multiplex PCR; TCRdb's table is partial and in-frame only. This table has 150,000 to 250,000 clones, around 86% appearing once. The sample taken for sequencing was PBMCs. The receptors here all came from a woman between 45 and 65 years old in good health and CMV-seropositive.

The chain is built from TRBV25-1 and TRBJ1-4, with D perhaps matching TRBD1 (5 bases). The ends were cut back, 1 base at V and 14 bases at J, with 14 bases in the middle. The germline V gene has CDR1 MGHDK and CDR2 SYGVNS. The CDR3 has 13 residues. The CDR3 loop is CASSEFNHGGLFF. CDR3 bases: TGTGCCAGCAGTGAATTCAACCATGGGGGGCTGTTTTTT.

The chain's CDR3 is CASSRGLSSYNEQFF. CDR3 coding DNA: TGTGCCAGCAGCCGCGGACTAAGCTCCTACAATGAGCAGTTCTTC. The gene calls are TRBV7-6 and TRBJ2-1; possible D gene TRBD2, 6 bases. Germline V gives CDR1 SGHVS, CDR2 FNYEAQ. Trimming removed 5 bases from V and 0 bases from J, with 11 bases in between. The CDR3 is made up of 15 amino acids. The complete variable domain, with remaining parts taken from reference TRBV7-6 and TRBJ2-1, reads GAGVSQSPRYKVTKRGQDVALRCDPISGHVSLYWYRQALGQGPEFLTYFNYEAQQDKSGLPNDRFSAERPEGSISTLTIQRTEQRDSAMYRCASSRGLSSYNEQFFGPGTRLTVL.

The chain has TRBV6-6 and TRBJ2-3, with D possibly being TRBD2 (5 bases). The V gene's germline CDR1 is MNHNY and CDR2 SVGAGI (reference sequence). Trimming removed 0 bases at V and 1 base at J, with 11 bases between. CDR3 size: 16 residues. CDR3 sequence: CASSYSSLSGTDTQYF. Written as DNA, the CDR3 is TGTGCCAGCAGTTACTCGAGTCTTAGCGGCACAGATACGCAGTATTTT.

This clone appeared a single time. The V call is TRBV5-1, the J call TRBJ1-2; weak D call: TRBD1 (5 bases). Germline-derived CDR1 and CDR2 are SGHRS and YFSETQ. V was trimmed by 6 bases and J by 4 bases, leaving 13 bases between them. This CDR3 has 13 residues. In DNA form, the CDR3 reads TGCGCCAGCAAGGTTACGGGGGGCTATGGCTACACCTTC. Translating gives CASKVTGGYGYTF.

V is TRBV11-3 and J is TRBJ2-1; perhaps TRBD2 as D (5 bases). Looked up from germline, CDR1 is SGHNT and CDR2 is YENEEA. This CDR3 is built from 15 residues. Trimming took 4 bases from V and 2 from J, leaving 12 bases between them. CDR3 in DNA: TGTGCCAGCAGCTCAGGCGGGCAGGCCTACAATGAGCAGTTCTTC. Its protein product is CASSSGGQAYNEQFF. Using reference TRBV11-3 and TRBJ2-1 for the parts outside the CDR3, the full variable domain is EAGVVQSPRYKIIEKKQPVAFWCNPISGHNTLYWYLQNLGQGPELLIRYENEEAVDDSQLPKDRFSAERLKGVDSTLKIQPAELGDSAVYLCASSSGGQAYNEQFFGPGTRLTVL.

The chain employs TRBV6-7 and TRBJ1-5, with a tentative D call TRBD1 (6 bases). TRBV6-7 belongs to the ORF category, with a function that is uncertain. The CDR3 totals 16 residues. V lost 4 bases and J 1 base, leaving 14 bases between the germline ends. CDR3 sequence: CASSSIVTGSNQPQHF. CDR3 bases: TGTGCCAGCAGTTCTATCGTGACAGGCAGCAATCAGCCCCAGCATTTT.

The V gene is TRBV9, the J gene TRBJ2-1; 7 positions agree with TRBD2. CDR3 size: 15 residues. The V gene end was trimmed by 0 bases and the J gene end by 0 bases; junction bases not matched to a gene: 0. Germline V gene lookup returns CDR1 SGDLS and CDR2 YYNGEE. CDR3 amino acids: CASSVAGGSYNEQFF. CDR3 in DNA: TGTGCCAGCAGCGTAGCGGGGGGCTCCTACAATGAGCAGTTCTTC.

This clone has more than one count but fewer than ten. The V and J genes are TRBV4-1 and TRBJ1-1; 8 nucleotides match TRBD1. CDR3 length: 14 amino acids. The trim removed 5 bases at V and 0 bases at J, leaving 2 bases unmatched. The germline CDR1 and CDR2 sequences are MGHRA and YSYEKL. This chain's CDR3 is CASSLTGVNTEAFF. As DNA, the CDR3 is TGCGCCAGCAGCTTGACAGGGGTGAACACTGAAGCTTTCTTT.

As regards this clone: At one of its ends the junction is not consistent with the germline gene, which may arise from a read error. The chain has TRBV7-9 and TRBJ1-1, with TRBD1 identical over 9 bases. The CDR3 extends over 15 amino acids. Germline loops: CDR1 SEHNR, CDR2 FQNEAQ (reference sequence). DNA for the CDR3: TGTTCCAGCAGCCCCCGAGACAGGGGGAAAACTGAAGCTTTCTTT. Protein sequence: CSSSPRDRGKTEAFF. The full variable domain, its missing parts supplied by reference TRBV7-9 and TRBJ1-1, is DTGVSQNPRHKITKRGQNVTFRCDPISEHNRLYWYRQTLGQGPEFLTYFQNEAQLEKSRLLSDRFSAERPKGSFSTLEIQRTEQGDSAMYLCSSSPRDRGKTEAFFGQGTRLTVV.

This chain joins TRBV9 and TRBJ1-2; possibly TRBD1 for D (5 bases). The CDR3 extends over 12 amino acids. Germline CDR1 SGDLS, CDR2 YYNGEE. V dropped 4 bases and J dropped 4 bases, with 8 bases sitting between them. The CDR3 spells CASSSQGYGYTF. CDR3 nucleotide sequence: TGTGCCAGCAGCTCGCAGGGCTATGGCTACACCTTC.

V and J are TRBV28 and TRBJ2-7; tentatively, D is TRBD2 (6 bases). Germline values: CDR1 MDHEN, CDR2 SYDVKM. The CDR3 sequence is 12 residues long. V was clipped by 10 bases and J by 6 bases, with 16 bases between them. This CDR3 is CATHKGGREQYF. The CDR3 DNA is TGTGCCACCCATAAGGGAGGACGCGAGCAGTACTTC.